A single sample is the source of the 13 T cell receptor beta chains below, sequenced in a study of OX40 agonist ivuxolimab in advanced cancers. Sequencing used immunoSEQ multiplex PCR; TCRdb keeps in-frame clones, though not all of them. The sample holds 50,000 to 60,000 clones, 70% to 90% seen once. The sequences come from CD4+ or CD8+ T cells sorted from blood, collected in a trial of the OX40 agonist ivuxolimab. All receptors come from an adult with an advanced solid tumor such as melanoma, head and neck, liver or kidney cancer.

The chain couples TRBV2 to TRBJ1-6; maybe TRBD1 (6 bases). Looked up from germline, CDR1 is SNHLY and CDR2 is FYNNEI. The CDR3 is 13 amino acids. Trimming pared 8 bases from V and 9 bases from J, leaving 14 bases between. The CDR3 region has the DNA TGTGCCAGCTCCACAGGGCGGATTTCACCCCTCCACTTT. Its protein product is CASSTGRISPLHF.

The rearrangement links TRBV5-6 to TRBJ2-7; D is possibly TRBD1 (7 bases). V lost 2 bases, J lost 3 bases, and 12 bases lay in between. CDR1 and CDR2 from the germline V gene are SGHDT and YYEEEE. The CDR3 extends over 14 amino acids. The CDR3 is CASSFGGDSYEQYF. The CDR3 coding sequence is TGTGCCAGCAGCTTCGGCGGGGACAGCTACGAGCAGTACTTC.

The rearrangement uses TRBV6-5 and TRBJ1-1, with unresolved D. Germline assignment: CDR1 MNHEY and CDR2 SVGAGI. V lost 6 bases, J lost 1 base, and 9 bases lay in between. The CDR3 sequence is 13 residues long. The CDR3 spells CASRPQPNTEAFF. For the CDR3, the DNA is TGTGCCAGCAGACCCCAGCCGAACACTGAAGCTTTCTTT.

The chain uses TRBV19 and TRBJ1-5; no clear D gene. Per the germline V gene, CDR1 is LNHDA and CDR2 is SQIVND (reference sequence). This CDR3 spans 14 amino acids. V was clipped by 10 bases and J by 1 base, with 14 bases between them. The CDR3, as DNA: TGTGCCACGACCCTTCATCTCAGCAATCAGCCCCAGCATTTT. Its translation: CATTLHLSNQPQHF.

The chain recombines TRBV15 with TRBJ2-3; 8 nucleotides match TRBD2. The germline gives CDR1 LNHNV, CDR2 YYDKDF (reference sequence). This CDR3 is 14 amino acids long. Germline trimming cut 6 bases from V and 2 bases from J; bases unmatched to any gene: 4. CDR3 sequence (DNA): TGTGCCACCAGGCCAGCGGGGGTCACAGATACGCAGTATTTT. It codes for CATRPAGVTDTQYF. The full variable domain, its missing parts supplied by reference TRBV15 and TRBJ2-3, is DAMVIQNPRYQVTQFGKPVTLSCSQTLNHNVMYWYQQKSSQAPKLLFHYYDKDFNNEADTPDNFQSRRPNTSFCFLDIRSPGLGDTAMYLCATRPAGVTDTQYFGPGTRLTVL.

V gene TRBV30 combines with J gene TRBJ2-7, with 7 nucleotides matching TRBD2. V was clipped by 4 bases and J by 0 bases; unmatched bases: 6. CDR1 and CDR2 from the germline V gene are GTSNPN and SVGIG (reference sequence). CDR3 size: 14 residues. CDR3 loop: CAWTGGGSSYEQYF. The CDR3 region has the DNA TGTGCCTGGACAGGCGGGGGAAGCTCCTACGAGCAGTACTTC.

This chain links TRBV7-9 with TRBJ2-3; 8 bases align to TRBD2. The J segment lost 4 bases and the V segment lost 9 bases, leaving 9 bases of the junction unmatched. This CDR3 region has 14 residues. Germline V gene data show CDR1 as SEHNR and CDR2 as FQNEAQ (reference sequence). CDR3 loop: CASSGAGVSDTQYF. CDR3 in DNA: TGTGCCAGTTCGGGAGCGGGGGTCTCAGATACGCAGTATTTT.

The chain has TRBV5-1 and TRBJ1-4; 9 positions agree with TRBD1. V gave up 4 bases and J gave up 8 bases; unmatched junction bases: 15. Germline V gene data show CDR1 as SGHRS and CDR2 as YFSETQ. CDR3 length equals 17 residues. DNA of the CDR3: TGCGCCAGCAGCCCGGGACAGGGACCCGATATAGGGGAAAAACTGTTTTTT. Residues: CASSPGQGPDIGEKLFF.

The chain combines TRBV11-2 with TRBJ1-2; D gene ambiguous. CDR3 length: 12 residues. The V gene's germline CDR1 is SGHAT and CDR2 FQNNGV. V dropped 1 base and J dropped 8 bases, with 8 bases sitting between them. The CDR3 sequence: CASSLGGNGYTF. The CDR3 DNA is TGTGCCAGCAGCTTAGGAGGGAACGGCTACACCTTC.

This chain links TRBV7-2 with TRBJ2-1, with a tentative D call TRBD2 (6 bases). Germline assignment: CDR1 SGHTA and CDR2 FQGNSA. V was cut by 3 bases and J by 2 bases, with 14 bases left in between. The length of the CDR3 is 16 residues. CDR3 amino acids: CASSLGLSVTYNEQFF. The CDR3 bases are TGTGCCAGCAGCTTGGGACTGAGCGTAACCTACAATGAGCAGTTCTTC.

The CDR3 sequence: CASSPPYRSGDYGYTF. The CDR3 DNA reads TGTGCCAGCAGCCCGCCCTACAGGAGTGGGGACTATGGCTACACCTTC. V is TRBV5-8 and J is TRBJ1-2; tentative D call: TRBD1 (5 bases). Between the trimmed V and J ends, which lost 4 bases and 3 bases, there was a span of 19 bases. The CDR3 totals 16 residues. The germline V gene encodes CDR1 SGHTS and CDR2 YDEGEE.

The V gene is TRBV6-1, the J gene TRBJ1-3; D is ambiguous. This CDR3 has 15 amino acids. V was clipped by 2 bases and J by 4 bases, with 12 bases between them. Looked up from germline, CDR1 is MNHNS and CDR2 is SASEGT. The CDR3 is CASSELSRGGNTIYF. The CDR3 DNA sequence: TGTGCCAGCAGTGAACTTTCCCGAGGAGGAAACACCATATATTTT.

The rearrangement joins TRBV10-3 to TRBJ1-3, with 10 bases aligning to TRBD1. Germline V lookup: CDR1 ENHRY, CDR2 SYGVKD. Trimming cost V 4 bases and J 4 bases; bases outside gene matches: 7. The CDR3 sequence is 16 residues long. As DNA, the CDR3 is TGTGCCATCAGTGGCCGGGACAGGGGTGTGGGAAACACCATATATTTT. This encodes CAISGRDRGVGNTIYF.